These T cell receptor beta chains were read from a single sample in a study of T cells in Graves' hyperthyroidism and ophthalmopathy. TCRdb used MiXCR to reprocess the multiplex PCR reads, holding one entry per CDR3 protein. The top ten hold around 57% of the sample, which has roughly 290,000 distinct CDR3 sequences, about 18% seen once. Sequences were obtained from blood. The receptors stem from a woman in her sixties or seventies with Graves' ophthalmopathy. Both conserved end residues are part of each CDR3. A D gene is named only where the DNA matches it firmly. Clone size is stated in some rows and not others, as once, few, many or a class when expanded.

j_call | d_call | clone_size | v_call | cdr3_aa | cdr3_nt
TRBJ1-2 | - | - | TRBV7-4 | CASSSSQNNYGYTF | TGTGCCAGCAGCTCTTCACAGAATAACTATGGCTACACCTTC
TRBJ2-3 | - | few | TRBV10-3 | CATSGTHTDTQYF | TGTGCCACGTCTGGGACGCACACAGATACGCAGTATTTT
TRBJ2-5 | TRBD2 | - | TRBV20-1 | CSAHPDGRRETQYF | TGCAGTGCTCACCCGGACGGGAGGAGGGAGACCCAGTACTTC
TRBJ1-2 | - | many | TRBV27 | CASSSDRVYGYTF | TGTGCCAGCAGTTCAGACAGAGTCTATGGCTACACCTTC
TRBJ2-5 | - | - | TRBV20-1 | CSAGTRQETQYF | TGCAGTGCAGGGACAAGACAAGAGACCCAGTACTTC
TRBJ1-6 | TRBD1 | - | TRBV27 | CASSSPTGNNSPLHF | TGTGCCAGCAGTTCCCCGACAGGGAATAATTCACCCCTCCACTTT
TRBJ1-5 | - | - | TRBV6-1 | CASRRGWNQPQHF | TGTGCCAGCAGACGCGGGTGGAATCAGCCCCAGCATTTT
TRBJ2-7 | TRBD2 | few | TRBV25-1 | CASSVSGRETYEQYF | TGTGCCAGCAGCGTTAGCGGGAGGGAGACCTACGAGCAGTACTTC
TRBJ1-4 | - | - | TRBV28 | CASSVDSLNEKLFF | TGTGCCAGCAGTGTCGACAGCCTTAATGAAAAACTGTTTTTT
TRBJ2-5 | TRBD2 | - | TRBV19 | CASSISAGDQYF | TGTGCCAGTAGTATATCGGCGGGAGACCAGTACTTC
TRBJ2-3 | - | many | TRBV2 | CASSSSWVPDTQYF | TGTGCCAGCTCCTCTTCTTGGGTGCCAGATACGCAGTATTTT
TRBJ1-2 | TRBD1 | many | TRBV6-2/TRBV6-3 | CASSYPTGESGYGYTF | TGTGCCAGCAGTTACCCGACAGGGGAAAGCGGCTATGGCTACACCTTC
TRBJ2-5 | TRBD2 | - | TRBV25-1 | CASSERTSVQTQYF | TGTGCCAGCAGTGAACGGACTAGCGTACAGACCCAGTACTTC
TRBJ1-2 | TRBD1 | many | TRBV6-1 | CASRGQGSGYTF | TGTGCCAGCAGGGGACAGGGTTCTGGCTACACCTTC
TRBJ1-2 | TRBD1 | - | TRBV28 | CASSTQGEANYGYTF | TGTGCCAGCAGTACCCAGGGGGAAGCTAACTATGGCTACACCTTC
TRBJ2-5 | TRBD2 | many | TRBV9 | CASSPRTSGGGETQYF | TGTGCCAGCAGCCCCCGGACTAGCGGGGGGGGGGAGACCCAGTACTTC
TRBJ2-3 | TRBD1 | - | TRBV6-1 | CASSAGQRTDTQYF | TGTGCCAGCAGTGCGGGACAGCGCACAGATACGCAGTATTTT
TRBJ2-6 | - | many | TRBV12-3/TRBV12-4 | CASSLGRASSGANVLTF | TGTGCCAGCAGTTTAGGCAGGGCGAGCTCTGGGGCCAACGTCCTGACTTTC
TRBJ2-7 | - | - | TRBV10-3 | CAIRGGAGGEQYF | TGTGCCATCAGGGGAGGGGCAGGGGGCGAGCAGTACTTC
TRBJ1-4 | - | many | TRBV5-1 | CASSPDFATNEKLFF | TGCGCCAGCAGCCCGGACTTTGCAACTAATGAAAAACTGTTTTTT
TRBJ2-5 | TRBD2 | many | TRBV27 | CASRWGGQETQYF | TGTGCCAGCAGGTGGGGGGGCCAAGAGACCCAGTACTTC
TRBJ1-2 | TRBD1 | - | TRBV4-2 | CASSHDRAGANYGYTF | TGTGCCAGCAGCCACGACAGGGCGGGGGCTAACTATGGCTACACCTTC
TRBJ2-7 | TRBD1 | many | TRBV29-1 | CSATRGGRGYEQYF | TGCAGCGCTACACGAGGGGGCAGGGGCTACGAGCAGTACTTC
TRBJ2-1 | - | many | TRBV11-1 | CASSLNYGRVYNEQFF | TGTGCCAGCAGCTTAAATTACGGGAGAGTCTACAATGAGCAGTTCTTC
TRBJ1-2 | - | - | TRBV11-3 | CASSPRTDGYTF | TGTGCCAGCAGCCCCAGGACGGATGGCTACACCTTC
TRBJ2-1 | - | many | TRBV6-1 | CASSVDLSSYNEQFF | TGTGCCAGCAGTGTCGACTTAAGCTCCTACAATGAGCAGTTCTTC
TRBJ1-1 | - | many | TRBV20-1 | CSAETVGNTEAFF | TGCAGTGCCGAGACAGTGGGGAACACTGAAGCTTTCTTT
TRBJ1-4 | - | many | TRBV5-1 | CASSLGDGFNEKLFF | TGCGCCAGCAGCTTGGGTGACGGCTTTAATGAAAAACTGTTTTTT
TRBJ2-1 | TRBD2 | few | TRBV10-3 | CAIRGGLSYNEQFF | TGTGCCATACGGGGGGGCCTTTCCTACAATGAGCAGTTCTTC
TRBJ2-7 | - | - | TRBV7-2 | CASSLAHSSNYEQYF | TGTGCCAGCAGCTTAGCGCACAGTTCAAACTACGAGCAGTACTTC
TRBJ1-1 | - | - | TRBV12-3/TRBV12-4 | CVSSPWGNTEAFF | TGTGTCAGCAGCCCGTGGGGTAACACTGAAGCTTTCTTT